The subject of this entry is one T cell receptor (beta chain). The data stem from a study of T-cell reconstitution after alpha-beta-depleted transplantation in children. The library targeted TCRbeta and was prepared with unique molecular identifiers. From the PCR reads, TCRdb called clonotypes with MiXCR, one entry per CDR3 protein. Here the sample spans almost 400,000 distinct CDR3 sequences, around 21% being singletons. The CDR3 sequence is 16 residues long. The V gene's germline CDR1 is MDHEN and CDR2 SYDVKM. V lost 6 bases and J lost 5, with 20 bases in between. V and J are TRBV28 and TRBJ2-1; D unclear. This receptor was identified in a human donor who donated a stem cell graft to a child with acute myeloid leukemia. The sequenced sample was PBMCs from the stem cell graft donor, obtained from the stem cell graft. The CDR3: CASSPPRRLLDNEQFF. The DNA for the CDR3 is TGTGCCAGCAGCCCACCCCGACGACTTCTGGACAATGAGCAGTTCTTC. The full variable domain, in which reference TRBV28 and TRBJ2-1 provide the parts outside the CDR3, is DVKVTQSSRYLVKRTGEKVFLECVQDMDHENMFWYRQDPGLGLRLIYFSYDVKMKEKGDIPEGYSVSREKKERFSLILESASTNQTSMYLCASSPPRRLLDNEQFFGPGTRLTVL.